The 27 T cell receptor beta chains reported below all come from one sample, sequenced in a study of shared clonotypes between healthy human individuals. Clones were read by immunoSEQ multiplex PCR, and TCRdb kept only the in-frame ones, dropping some. The repertoire includes about 2.4 million clones, 80% to 95% of them detected once, and around 0.37% sits in the top ten. Material for sequencing was naive CD4+ T cells from PBMCs. As to subset: CD45RA+ positively selected. The receptors were sampled from a man aged 18 to 35 in good health. Some clones in this sample may be carry-over from other donors' samples.

This CDR3 reads CASSFMTGTNEKLFF. CDR3 DNA: TGTGCCAGCAGCTTCATGACAGGAACTAATGAAAAACTGTTTTTT. This chain uses TRBV2 with TRBJ1-4; TRBD1 might be the D (6 bases). This CDR3 is 15 amino acids long. CDR1 is SNHLY and CDR2 is FYNNEI in the germline V gene. Trimming pared 6 bases from V and 1 base from J, leaving 12 bases between. The full variable domain, rest sourced from reference TRBV2 and TRBJ1-4, is EPEVTQTPSHQVTQMGQEVILRCVPISNHLYFYWYRQILGQKVEFLVSFYNNEISEKSEIFDDQFSVERPDGSNFTLKIRSTKLEDSAMYFCASSFMTGTNEKLFFGSGTQLSVL.

J is TRBJ2-4 and V is TRBV21-1. TRBV21-1 has pseudogene status. The length of the CDR3 is 16 residues. The CDR3 protein is CASSKAYKGLGNIQYF. The CDR3 DNA sequence: TGTGCCAGCAGCAAAGCCTACAAGGGCCTCGGGAACATTCAGTACTTC.

Remarks on this clone: Other DNA variants within this sample encode the same CDR3. The chain carries TRBV18 and TRBJ2-5, with a possible D match to TRBD1 (6 bases). This CDR3 is 15 amino acids long. The germline V gene encodes CDR1 KGHSH and CDR2 LQKENI. V lost 0 bases to trimming and J lost 5 bases, with 13 bases between them. This CDR3 is CASSPPGTSEETQYF. In nucleotides, the CDR3 is TGTGCCAGCTCACCACCCGGGACATCCGAGGAGACCCAGTACTTC.

This chain joins TRBV7-6 and TRBJ2-5, with unresolved D. The length of the CDR3 is 14 residues. Trimming pared 1 base from V and 2 bases from J, leaving 8 bases between. Germline V gives CDR1 SGHVS, CDR2 FNYEAQ. CDR3 sequence (DNA): TGTGCCAGCAGCTTAGATGTAGGGCAAGAGACCCAGTACTTC. It yields the protein CASSLDVGQETQYF.

The CDR3 loop is CASSEAGQGQYF. CDR3 nucleotide sequence: TGTGCCAGCAGTGAAGCGGGCCAGGGGCAGTACTTC. V is TRBV2 and J is TRBJ2-7, with a weak D call TRBD1 (5 bases). Germline lookup yields CDR1 SNHLY and CDR2 FYNNEI. With 0 bases removed from V and 9 bases from J, the gap between germline ends came to 9 bases. The CDR3 runs 12 residues.

This sequence joins TRBV5-1 and TRBJ2-1; TRBD2 matches 7 bases. There are 14 residues in the CDR3. J lost 3 bases, V lost 2 bases, and 2 bases had no gene match. Germline-derived CDR1 and CDR2 are SGHRS and YFSETQ. CDR3: CASSLERGYNEQFF. In DNA form, the CDR3 reads TGCGCCAGCAGCTTAGAGCGGGGCTACAATGAGCAGTTCTTC.

The chain uses TRBV27 and TRBJ2-3; 7 positions match TRBD2. This CDR3 spans 14 amino acids. Germline V gives CDR1 MNHEY, CDR2 SMNVEV (reference sequence). V lost 3 bases to trimming and J lost 3 bases; unmatched junction nucleotides: 3. The CDR3: CASSFGRGTDTQYF. CDR3 DNA: TGTGCCAGCAGTTTTGGGAGGGGTACAGATACGCAGTATTTT.

The chain recombines TRBV2 with TRBJ1-2; D not resolved. The germline CDR1 and CDR2 sequences are SNHLY and FYNNEI. This CDR3 region has 14 residues. V was trimmed by 4 bases and J by 2 bases, leaving 11 bases between them. In DNA form, the CDR3 reads TGTGCCAGCAGTGGGAGAGCTACAAACTATGGCTACACCTTC. Translated, it gives CASSGRATNYGYTF. The full variable domain, in which reference TRBV2 and TRBJ1-2 provide the parts outside the CDR3, is EPEVTQTPSHQVTQMGQEVILRCVPISNHLYFYWYRQILGQKVEFLVSFYNNEISEKSEIFDDQFSVERPDGSNFTLKIRSTKLEDSAMYFCASSGRATNYGYTFGSGTRLTVV.

The rearrangement joins TRBV5-1 to TRBJ2-3; TRBD2 agrees at 11 bases. This CDR3 comprises 16 residues. Unmatched junction bases numbered 4, after V lost 0 bases and J lost 4 bases. Germline CDR1 is SGHRS and CDR2 is YFSETQ. CDR3 loop: CASSLVSGRAPDTQYF. CDR3 coding DNA: TGCGCCAGCAGCTTGGTTAGCGGGAGGGCCCCAGATACGCAGTATTTT.

The chain recombines TRBV5-1 with TRBJ2-2; 8 nucleotides line up with TRBD1. Germline V gives CDR1 SGHRS, CDR2 YFSETQ. V dropped 4 bases and J dropped 6; count of bases not matched to a gene: 8. This CDR3 is built from 15 residues. CDR3 coding DNA: TGCGCCAGCAGCGCTACAGGGGGAAAGGCCGGGGAGCTGTTTTTT. Translated: CASSATGGKAGELFF.

The chain recombines TRBV19 with TRBJ2-2; D is possibly TRBD1 or TRBD2 (6 bases each). Germline V gene data show CDR1 as LNHDA and CDR2 as SQIVND (reference sequence). There are 14 residues in the CDR3. V was trimmed by 6 bases and J by 7 bases, leaving 15 bases between them. CDR3 loop: CASRQNREVGELFF. The CDR3, as DNA: TGTGCCAGTAGACAAAACAGGGAGGTCGGGGAGCTGTTTTTT. The full variable domain, its missing parts supplied by reference TRBV19 and TRBJ2-2, is DGGITQSPKYLFRKEGQNVTLSCEQNLNHDAMYWYRQDPGQGLRLIYYSQIVNDFQKGDIAEGYSVSREKKESFPLTVTSAQKNPTAFYLCASRQNREVGELFFGEGSRLTVL.

The J gene is TRBJ1-1, the V gene TRBV11-1, with a tentative D call TRBD1 (6 bases). This CDR3 is 16 amino acids long. Trimming removed 5 bases at V and 1 base at J, with 17 bases between. CDR1 is SGHAT and CDR2 is FQDESV in the germline V gene (reference sequence). CDR3 in amino acids: CASSAKGVLGNTEAFF. As DNA, the CDR3 is TGTGCCAGCAGCGCCAAGGGGGTCTTGGGGAACACTGAAGCTTTCTTT.

As to this clone: The sample holds other DNA sequences that translate to the same CDR3. This chain links TRBV28 with TRBJ1-1, with D perhaps TRBD1 (6 bases). The CDR3 has 15 amino acids. V lost 6 bases and J 1 base, leaving 15 bases between the germline ends. Germline V gives CDR1 MDHEN, CDR2 SYDVKM. The CDR3 loop reads CASSSPGVGNTEAFF. The CDR3 DNA reads TGTGCCAGCAGCAGCCCAGGGGTTGGGAACACTGAAGCTTTCTTT.

V usage is TRBV19 and J usage is TRBJ1-3; 7 bases agree with TRBD1. This CDR3 contains 14 residues. Germline V lookup: CDR1 LNHDA, CDR2 SQIVND (reference sequence). The V and J ends lost 7 bases and 2 bases, in that order; junction bases with no gene match: 5. The CDR3 region is CASNNRGAGNTIYF. The CDR3 nucleotides read TGTGCCAGTAACAACAGGGGCGCTGGAAACACCATATATTTT.

This clone was detected only once. One end of the junction is discordant with germline, which a read error may explain. The rearrangement joins TRBV28 to TRBJ2-7; 11 positions match TRBD2. Per the germline V gene, CDR1 is MDHEN and CDR2 is SYDVKM. This CDR3 contains 14 residues. The CDR3 region has the DNA TGTGCCAGCGAGAACGGACTAGCGGGTTACGGGCAGTACTTC. Translation: CASENGLAGYGQYF.

The rearrangement joins TRBV27 to TRBJ2-7, with D perhaps matching TRBD1 (6 bases). The CDR3 consists of 13 residues. The germline V and J ends were trimmed by 4 bases and 1 base, with 8 bases remaining between them. In germline, CDR1 is MNHEY, CDR2 SMNVEV (reference sequence). In DNA, the CDR3 is TGTGCCAGCAGTTACACAGGGTCCTACGAGCAGTACTTC. The encoded protein is CASSYTGSYEQYF.

The chain carries TRBV11-2 and TRBJ1-2; D call uncertain. V was clipped by 1 base and J by 3 bases, with 9 bases between them. Germline CDR1 and CDR2: SGHAT and FQNNGV. The CDR3 has 14 amino acids. CDR3 sequence reads: CASSLVVTHYGYTF. Written as DNA, the CDR3 is TGTGCCAGCAGCTTAGTAGTGACACACTATGGCTACACCTTC. Looking up the rest from reference TRBV11-2 and TRBJ1-2 gives the full variable domain: EAGVAQSPRYKIIEKRQSVAFWCNPISGHATLYWYQQILGQGPKLLIQFQNNGVVDDSQLPKDRFSAERLKGVDSTLKIQPAKLEDSAVYLCASSLVVTHYGYTFGSGTRLTVV.

The gene calls are TRBV28 and TRBJ2-7; 12 bases line up with TRBD1. Per germline, CDR1 MDHEN and CDR2 SYDVKM. The CDR3 sequence is 17 residues long. V lost 5 bases and J lost 3; bases outside the gene matches: 11. CDR3 in amino acids: CASSVRLGTGGVYEQYF. The CDR3 bases are TGTGCCAGCAGTGTCAGACTCGGGACAGGGGGCGTCTACGAGCAGTACTTC.

This chain connects TRBV5-1 to TRBJ2-1; 11 positions agree with TRBD1. Germline-derived CDR1 and CDR2 are SGHRS and YFSETQ. V lost 3 bases, J lost 7 bases, and 3 bases stayed unmatched. There are 14 residues in the CDR3. The CDR3 DNA reads as TGCGCCAGCAGCTCCCGGGACAGGGGGAATGAGCAGTTCTTC. Amino acid sequence: CASSSRDRGNEQFF. Based on the CDR3 plus reference TRBV5-1 and TRBJ2-1, the full variable domain is KAGVTQTPRYLIKTRGQQVTLSCSPISGHRSVSWYQQTPGQGLQFLFEYFSETQRNKGNFPGRFSGRQFSNSRSEMNVSTLELGDSALYLCASSSRDRGNEQFFGPGTRLTVL.

In its sample, this clone was seen a few times. This rearrangement joins TRBV7-2 to TRBJ1-1; no reliable D call. Per germline, CDR1 SGHTA and CDR2 FQGNSA. This CDR3 has 14 residues. The V gene lost 7 bases and the J gene lost 6 bases, with 18 bases spanning the gap. The CDR3 nucleotides are TGTGCCAGCACAGCTTATGCTGGAGTCGCTGAAGCTTTCTTT. The encoded protein is CASTAYAGVAEAFF.

The CDR3 DNA is TGTGCCAGCAGTTTACAGGGCAGGTTAGATACGCAGTATTTT. Residues: CASSLQGRLDTQYF. The V and J genes are TRBV27 and TRBJ2-3; possible D gene TRBD1, 5 bases. CDR3 length: 14 amino acids. Germline assignment: CDR1 MNHEY and CDR2 SMNVEV (reference sequence). V was shortened by 2 bases and J by 5 bases, with 11 bases between the two germline ends.

This clone has only one observation. Other nucleotide sequences from this sample produce the same CDR3. This chain joins TRBV9 and TRBJ1-4; TRBD1 matches at 7 bases. Germline values: CDR1 SGDLS, CDR2 YYNGEE. The CDR3 contains 14 residues. Trimming cost V 2 bases and J 5 bases; bases outside gene matches: 3. CDR3 residues: CASSVGRGNEKLFF. CDR3 nucleotide sequence: TGTGCCAGCAGCGTTGGCAGGGGGAATGAAAAACTGTTTTTT.

The CDR3 nucleotides are TGTGCCAGCAGCCCAAGCGCCGTTCCCTACGAGCAGTACTTC. It codes for CASSPSAVPYEQYF. This chain joins TRBV7-2 and TRBJ2-7, with no clear D. Germline V gene sequence: CDR1 SGHTA, CDR2 FQGNSA. The CDR3 totals 14 residues. Trimming cost V 5 bases and J 2 bases, with 13 bases left between them.

The gene calls are TRBV4-3 and TRBJ2-3; TRBD1 might be the D (5 bases). V lost 0 bases and J 6 bases, leaving 16 bases between the germline ends. This CDR3 spans 16 amino acids. From germline, CDR1 is LGHNA and CDR2 YSLEER. The CDR3: CASSQDSRAGADTQYF. DNA for the CDR3: TGCGCCAGCAGCCAAGATTCCAGGGCTGGCGCCGATACGCAGTATTTT.

This sequence joins TRBV6-5 and TRBJ2-1, with 12 bases fitting TRBD1. V shed 6 bases, J shed 9 bases, and the junction held 9 bases outside the gene matches. The length of the CDR3 is 15 residues. The germline V gene encodes CDR1 MNHEY and CDR2 SVGAGI. The CDR3 sequence is CASSPAGTGGREQFF. In DNA form, the CDR3 reads TGTGCCAGCAGCCCCGCCGGGACAGGGGGCCGTGAGCAGTTCTTC.

To note about this clone: Other nucleotide sequences from this sample produce the same CDR3. This chain uses TRBV5-1 with TRBJ2-5; D is possibly TRBD2 (6 bases). The CDR3 covers 15 residues. Germline V CDR1 and CDR2: SGHRS, YFSETQ. Trimming removed 0 bases from V and 1 base from J, with 10 bases in between. CDR3 sequence: CASSLAPGGQETQYF. DNA of the CDR3: TGCGCCAGCAGCTTGGCCCCCGGGGGCCAAGAGACCCAGTACTTC.

The chain recombines TRBV5-1 with TRBJ2-5; D ambiguous. Germline-derived CDR1 and CDR2 are SGHRS and YFSETQ. V was shortened by 0 bases and J by 3 bases, with 15 bases between the two germline ends. The CDR3 is made up of 16 amino acids. CDR3 sequence (DNA): TGCGCCAGCAGCTTGGGTGTGGCGCTGGACGAAGAGACCCAGTACTTC. The encoded protein is CASSLGVALDEETQYF. Together with reference TRBV5-1 and TRBJ2-5, the CDR3 gives the full variable domain: KAGVTQTPRYLIKTRGQQVTLSCSPISGHRSVSWYQQTPGQGLQFLFEYFSETQRNKGNFPGRFSGRQFSNSRSEMNVSTLELGDSALYLCASSLGVALDEETQYFGPGTRLLVL.